A selection of T cell receptor beta chains follows, all from one sample in a study of response to subunit inactivated influenza vaccine. TCRdb reprocessed the RT-PCR reads with MiXCR, giving one entry per CDR3 protein. The sample shows 600,000 to 850,000 distinct CDR3 sequences, 11% to 15% of them seen only once. This specimen was PBMCs from blood, taken roughly 2 weeks before vaccination. These receptors all stem from a man between 45 and 60 years old who received an inactivated influenza vaccine. Each CDR3 is given with its conserved first and last residue. D genes are given only for firm matches. The size field is filled for only some rows; it gives once, few, many or a size class.

J: TRBJ2-6
size: -
V: TRBV15
D: TRBD2
DNA: TGTGCCACAACCCCGGGGGGATCTGGGGCCAACGTCCTGACTTTC
CDR3: CATTPGGSGANVLTF

J: TRBJ2-1
size: -
V: TRBV12-3/TRBV12-4
D: TRBD2
DNA: TGTGCCAGCACCCCGCTAGCGGGAGGTATGGTTGAGCAGTTCTTC
CDR3: CASTPLAGGMVEQFF

J: TRBJ2-1
size: few
V: TRBV12-3/TRBV12-4
D: TRBD2
DNA: TGTGCCAGCAGTTCCAGCGGGGGTTTGAATGAGCAGTTCTTC
CDR3: CASSSSGGLNEQFF

J: TRBJ2-5
size: -
V: TRBV5-1
D: -
DNA: TGCGCCAGCAGCTTAGAAAACACTCAAGAGACCCAGTACTTC
CDR3: CASSLENTQETQYF

J: TRBJ1-1
size: few
V: TRBV20-1
D: -
DNA: TGCAGTGCGACGGACCCTCGCGGAACTGAAGCTTTCTTT
CDR3: CSATDPRGTEAFF

J: TRBJ2-1
size: many
V: TRBV12-3/TRBV12-4
D: TRBD2
DNA: TGTGCCAGCAGCCCCTTCGGACTAGCGGTCAATGAGCAGTTCTTC
CDR3: CASSPFGLAVNEQFF

J: TRBJ2-1
size: -
V: TRBV20-1
D: TRBD2
DNA: TGCAGTGCTAGAGTTCTAGCGGGAGGGCCGGGGGATGAGCAGTTCTTC
CDR3: CSARVLAGGPGDEQFF

J: TRBJ2-5
size: -
V: TRBV28
D: TRBD2
DNA: TGTGCCAGCAGTTTGGGTAGCGGGATCGGGGAGACCCAGTACTTC
CDR3: CASSLGSGIGETQYF

J: TRBJ2-1
size: -
V: TRBV19
D: TRBD2
DNA: TGTGCCAGTAGAGACCGTGCGGCTAGCGGTAATGAGCAGTTCTTC
CDR3: CASRDRAASGNEQFF

J: TRBJ2-2
size: many
V: TRBV6-4
D: TRBD2
DNA: TGTGCCAGCAGTGACTCAGCGGGAGGGTCTGGCACCGGGGAGCTGTTTTTT
CDR3: CASSDSAGGSGTGELFF

J: TRBJ2-2
size: many
V: TRBV7-3
D: -
DNA: TGTGCCAGCAGTTACAGGGTTAACACCGGGGAGCTGTTTTTT
CDR3: CASSYRVNTGELFF

J: TRBJ2-2
size: -
V: TRBV4-1
D: TRBD2
DNA: TGCGCCAGCAGCCCACCCGCGGGGGTCCGGGGTACCGGGGAGCTGTTTTTT
CDR3: CASSPPAGVRGTGELFF

J: TRBJ1-2
size: many
V: TRBV27
D: TRBD1
DNA: TGTGCCAGCAGTTCGCAGGGGGACCTGGATGGCTACACCTTC
CDR3: CASSSQGDLDGYTF

J: TRBJ1-3
size: few
V: TRBV20-1
D: -
DNA: TGCAGTGCTAGAGATGTGGAGACAGCAGATTTCTCTGGAAACACCATATATTTT
CDR3: CSARDVETADFSGNTIYF

J: TRBJ2-2
size: few
V: TRBV10-3
D: -
DNA: TGTGCCATCAGTGAGGGGAGCAGTAGCGAGGAGCTGTTTTTT
CDR3: CAISEGSSSEELFF

J: TRBJ2-7
size: few
V: TRBV5-1
D: -
DNA: TGCGCCAGCAGCTTTCGCACAGGAGCCTACGAGCAGTACTTC
CDR3: CASSFRTGAYEQYF